This T cell receptor beta chain appears in the sequencing data of a study of graft-versus-host responses after intestinal transplantation. Regarding the study as a whole: Among circulating GvH clones, peak levels were associated with early post-transplant declines in HvG clones. The recipient marrow held GvH clones, and some of them showed up first in ileum or blood.

Germline CDR1 and CDR2: MNHEY and SVGAGI. Trimming cost V 6 bases and J 6 bases, with 20 bases left between them. The CDR3 is made up of 15 amino acids. As for this clone: Its target is not known.

Assay used: immunoSEQ multiplex PCR; TCRdb lists only in-frame clones, some missing. In the table there are about 47,000 clones, about 95% of which are singletons. The sequence was obtained from a human patient who received an intestinal transplant, so some T cells may come from the graft donor. V usage is TRBV6-5 and J usage is TRBJ1-2; D unresolved. The material sequenced was PBMCs, taken more than 310 days after intestinal transplant. DNA of the CDR3: TGTGCCAGCAGGAGCCCGGAGGGAGGTAGAAATGGCTACACCTTC. This sequence encodes CASRSPEGGRNGYTF.